Each of the 15 T cell receptor beta chains below was sequenced from the same sample in a study of cytomegalovirus exposure and HLA in healthy donors. PCR employed 60 Vbeta and 13 Jbeta primers. The assay was immunoSEQ multiplex PCR, and TCRdb's table has in-frame clones only and misses some. The sample gives roughly 240,000 clones, roughly 73% of which show up once; approximately 0.47% is in the top ten. The sample comprised PBMCs. Every receptor here comes from a boy between 10 and 17 years old in good health and CMV-seronegative.

The rearrangement joins TRBV19 to TRBJ2-6; D remains unclear. The V gene lost 3 bases and the J gene lost 2 bases, with 5 bases spanning the gap. The CDR3 length is 14 residues. The germline V gene encodes CDR1 LNHDA and CDR2 SQIVND (reference sequence). The DNA of the CDR3 is TGTGCCAGTAGTATTGGCCCTGGGGCCAACGTCCTGACTTTC. Its protein product is CASSIGPGANVLTF.

This sequence joins TRBV19 and TRBJ1-1; 11 bases match TRBD1. Trimming at V came to 6 bases and at J to 7 bases, leaving 10 bases not matched to a gene. The CDR3 consists of 15 residues. Germline CDR1 is LNHDA and CDR2 is SQIVND (reference sequence). Here the CDR3 reads CASRTGTGGWSEAFF. CDR3 DNA: TGTGCCAGTAGAACTGGGACAGGGGGGTGGAGTGAAGCTTTCTTT.

There are a few counts of this clone. This chain joins TRBV6-6 and TRBJ1-1; TRBD1 matches 7 bases. This CDR3 region has 14 residues. The germline CDR1 and CDR2 sequences are MNHNY and SVGAGI (reference sequence). V lost 6 bases, J lost 2 bases, and 6 bases stayed unmatched. The CDR3 region has the DNA TGTGCCAGCAGGGGACAGATTCTTAACACTGAAGCTTTCTTT. Residues: CASRGQILNTEAFF.

The V gene is TRBV23-1, the J gene TRBJ2-7, with TRBD1 as a possible D gene (6 bases). TRBV23-1 is recorded as an ORF, its role being uncertain. V lost 2 bases to trimming and J lost 2 bases, with 13 bases between them. This CDR3 contains 15 residues. The CDR3 DNA sequence: TGCGCCAGCAGTCAAGGGCAGGGGATGGCCTACGAGCAGTACTTC. It codes for CASSQGQGMAYEQYF.

The chain couples TRBV7-8 to TRBJ1-2; no definite D call. The CDR3 spans 14 residues. Germline CDR1 SGHVS, CDR2 FQNEAQ. V was cut by 5 bases and J by 8 bases, with 18 bases left in between. The CDR3 sequence: CASSLISGSVGYTF. In DNA form, the CDR3 reads TGTGCCAGCAGCCTAATCTCGGGTTCGGTGGGCTACACCTTC. Filled out from reference TRBV7-8 and TRBJ1-2, the complete variable domain reads GAGVSQSPRYKVAKRGQDVALRCDPISGHVSLFWYQQALGQGPEFLTYFQNEAQLDKSGLPSDRFFAERPEGSVSTLKIQRTQQEDSAVYLCASSLISGSVGYTFGSGTRLTVV.

V is TRBV9 and J is TRBJ1-2, with 7 bases that match TRBD1. Germline assignment: CDR1 SGDLS and CDR2 YYNGEE. The CDR3 has 12 residues. Trimming at V came to 7 bases and at J to 8 bases, leaving 8 bases not matched to a gene. CDR3 in amino acids: CASRSWDRGYTF. The CDR3, as DNA: TGTGCCAGCCGGTCGTGGGACAGAGGCTACACCTTC.

The chain recombines TRBV5-1 with TRBJ2-7; D may be TRBD1 (6 bases). The CDR3 runs to 14 residues. Trimming took off 4 bases at V and 3 bases at J, with 14 bases between the two ends. The germline gives CDR1 SGHRS, CDR2 YFSETQ. The CDR3 reads CASSPNRQDYEQYF. For the CDR3, the DNA is TGCGCCAGCAGCCCTAACCGACAGGACTACGAGCAGTACTTC.

This chain joins TRBV6-1 and TRBJ1-4; no firm D call. The CDR3 has 15 residues. The V end was cut by 5 bases, the J end by 0 bases, with 10 bases between. Looked up from germline, CDR1 is MNHNS and CDR2 is SASEGT. CDR3 amino acids: CASSTEDATNEKLFF. CDR3 coding DNA: TGTGCCAGCAGTACGGAGGATGCAACTAATGAAAAACTGTTTTTT.

V is TRBV5-1 and J is TRBJ2-5, with TRBD1 identical over 8 bases. With the DNA end fitting TRBJ2-7 better, the J assignment may be wrong. Germline CDR1 SGHRS, CDR2 YFSETQ. This CDR3 is built from 15 residues. This chain's CDR3 is CASSLGPGGRYEQYF. DNA for the CDR3: TGCGCCAGCAGCTTGGGTCCAGGGGGCAGATACGAGCAGTACTTC.

The chain uses TRBV30 and TRBJ2-3, with a possible D match to TRBD2 (5 bases). CDR3 length: 14 residues. The germline CDR1 and CDR2 sequences are GTSNPN and SVGIG (reference sequence). V lost 0 bases and J lost 6, with 13 bases in between. For the CDR3, the DNA is TGTGCCTGGAGTGTAGGAGGTAACTCCGATACGCAGTATTTT. This codes for CAWSVGGNSDTQYF.

This clone was seen once. V usage is TRBV19 and J usage is TRBJ2-5; D possibly corresponds to TRBD1 (6 bases). This CDR3 comprises 17 residues. Trimming shortened V by 4 bases and J by 4 bases, and 22 bases separated the two germline ends. Germline lookup yields CDR1 LNHDA and CDR2 SQIVND (reference sequence). The CDR3 nucleotides read TGTGCCAGTAGTACCCGGCACGAGACAGGTTACCCAGAGACCCAGTACTTC. It encodes CASSTRHETGYPETQYF.

The chain joins TRBV4-1 to TRBJ1-3; possibly TRBD1 for D (6 bases). The CDR3 is 16 residues long. Germline V gene lookup returns CDR1 MGHRA and CDR2 YSYEKL. V was clipped by 4 bases and J by 2 bases, with 15 bases between them. DNA of the CDR3: TGCGCCAGCAGCCGTGACCCGGGACAAACTGGAAACACCATATATTTT. It yields the protein CASSRDPGQTGNTIYF.

This chain links TRBV30 with TRBJ2-3; TRBD2 aligns across 9 bases. This CDR3 is built from 13 residues. Trimming cost V 4 bases and J 2 bases; bases outside gene matches: 1. Germline V gene sequence: CDR1 GTSNPN, CDR2 SVGIG (reference sequence). This CDR3 is CAWKRGVTDTQYF. The CDR3 coding sequence is TGTGCCTGGAAGCGGGGGGTCACAGATACGCAGTATTTT. The full variable domain, its missing parts supplied by reference TRBV30 and TRBJ2-3, is SQTIHQWPATLVQPVGSPLSLECTVEGTSNPNLYWYRQAAGRGLQLLFYSVGIGQISSEVPQNLSASRPQDRQFILSSKKLLLSDSGFYLCAWKRGVTDTQYFGPGTRLTVL.

This sequence joins TRBV5-1 and TRBJ1-5; D is ambiguous. The germline V gene has CDR1 SGHRS and CDR2 YFSETQ. Trimming cost V 2 bases and J 0 bases, with 12 bases left between them. This CDR3 is built from 16 residues. CDR3 region: CASSFLSQSSNQPQHF. CDR3 DNA: TGCGCCAGCAGCTTCCTTTCACAGAGTAGCAATCAGCCCCAGCATTTT. Based on the CDR3 plus reference TRBV5-1 and TRBJ1-5, the full variable domain is KAGVTQTPRYLIKTRGQQVTLSCSPISGHRSVSWYQQTPGQGLQFLFEYFSETQRNKGNFPGRFSGRQFSNSRSEMNVSTLELGDSALYLCASSFLSQSSNQPQHFGDGTRLSIL.

The V call is TRBV6-5, the J call TRBJ2-7; 9 bases are a match to TRBD1. The CDR3 extends over 16 amino acids. Per the germline V gene, CDR1 is MNHEY and CDR2 is SVGAGI. V was pared by 0 bases and J by 3 bases, with 6 bases of the junction left unmatched. The CDR3 bases are TGTGCCAGCAGTTACTCGATGGGACAGGGATTCTACGAGCAGTACTTC. It is translated as CASSYSMGQGFYEQYF.